A single sample is the source of the 23 T cell receptor beta chains below, sequenced in a study of regulatory T cells in long-lasting Graves disease. According to the study, TCR beta libraries were built with iRepertoire HTBI primers and CDR3-region Arm-PCR. TCRdb independently ran MiXCR on the multiplex PCR reads; one entry per CDR3 protein. The sample holds some 230,000 distinct CDR3 sequences, approximately 20% seen once. Time point in this sample: newly diagnosed GD, antithyroid drugs for less than 3 months. Making the TCR library involved RNA that had been extracted from PBMCs. The material sequenced was peripheral blood mononuclear cells (PBMCs), taken at new diagnosis, from a patient treated with antithyroid drugs. The receptors originated from a female donor with Graves disease.

This clonotype was found many times. The chain uses TRBV12-3 or TRBV12-4 and TRBJ1-4; D unclear. With 3 bases removed from V and 3 bases from J, the gap between germline ends came to 11 bases. The CDR3 contains 15 residues. This CDR3 reads CASSFGPAPNEKLFF. The CDR3 DNA reads TGTGCCAGCAGTTTCGGTCCCGCACCTAATGAAAAACTGTTTTTT.

The chain uses TRBV11-3 and TRBJ1-1, with D hard to call. Trimming left V 5 bases short and J 0 bases short, with 7 bases between. The CDR3 is made up of 13 amino acids. Germline CDR1 is SGHNT and CDR2 is YENEEA. CDR3 DNA: TGTGCCAGCAGCGCCGGAATGAACACTGAAGCTTTCTTT. Its translation is CASSAGMNTEAFF.

This clonotype was counted many times. Here the CDR3 reads CASSLTSGRAGYEQYF. The DNA of the CDR3 is TGTGCCAGCAGCCTGACTAGCGGGAGGGCCGGGTACGAGCAGTACTTC. The chain recombines TRBV7-9 with TRBJ2-7; 14 bases are a match to TRBD2. Trimming removed 5 bases from V and 4 bases from J; junction bases left unmatched: 7. Germline loops: CDR1 SEHNR, CDR2 FQNEAQ (reference sequence). This CDR3 is built from 16 residues.

With respect to this clonotype: This likely stems from a read error, as it lies one base from a far larger clone. The chain is built from TRBV9 and TRBJ2-1; D unresolved. The V gene's germline CDR1 is SGDLS and CDR2 YYNGEE. The V and J ends lost 7 bases and 0 bases respectively, with 11 bases between them. The CDR3 extends over 14 amino acids. CDR3 loop: CASPRSSSYNEQFF. The CDR3 nucleotides are TGTGCCAGCCCCAGGAGCAGCTCCTACAATGAGCAGTTCTTC.

The chain couples TRBV20-1 to TRBJ2-3, with 9 nucleotides matching TRBD2. The J call may be in error: the DNA end matches TRBJ2-7 better. The CDR3 is made up of 16 amino acids. Per the germline V gene, CDR1 is DFQATT and CDR2 is SNEGSKA (reference sequence). Written as DNA, the CDR3 is TGCAGTGCTAGAGATCTGATAGCGGGAGATTCCTACGAGCAGTACTTC. This codes for CSARDLIAGDSYEQYF.

This clonotype was detected many times. The gene calls are TRBV20-1 and TRBJ1-1; 8 nucleotides line up with TRBD1. Germline V lookup: CDR1 DFQATT, CDR2 SNEGSKA (reference sequence). The CDR3 extends over 13 amino acids. V lost 6 bases to trimming and J lost 1 base; unmatched junction nucleotides: 4. As DNA, the CDR3 is TGCAGTGCCCTCGACAGGGGGAACACTGAAGCTTTCTTT. It specifies CSALDRGNTEAFF.

The chain carries TRBV29-1 and TRBJ2-7, with 9 positions matching TRBD1. CDR3 length: 15 amino acids. J lost 4 bases, V lost 5 bases, and 12 bases had no gene match. CDR1 SQVTM and CDR2 ANQGSEA come from the germline V gene. CDR3 sequence: CSVSSQTGTGYEQYF. Written as DNA, the CDR3 is TGCAGCGTTTCCTCCCAAACCGGGACAGGGTACGAGCAGTACTTC.

This clonotype was detected ten times or more. The chain carries TRBV6-4 and TRBJ2-3; tentatively, D is TRBD2 (5 bases). Trimming removed 0 bases at V and 1 base at J, with 5 bases between. This CDR3 spans 14 amino acids. Germline loops: CDR1 MRHNA, CDR2 SNTAGT. CDR3 bases: TGTGCCAGCAGTGACTCGGGAGGCACAGATACGCAGTATTTT. Amino acids: CASSDSGGTDTQYF.

This sequence joins TRBV27 and TRBJ2-7; D not resolved. The V gene lost 5 bases and the J gene lost 6 bases, with 14 bases spanning the gap. The V gene's germline CDR1 is MNHEY and CDR2 SMNVEV (reference sequence). This CDR3 has 13 amino acids. For the CDR3, the DNA is TGTGCCAGCAGTCCCCCCAGTAAAGCCGAGCAGTACTTC. Translated, it gives CASSPPSKAEQYF.

This clonotype was recorded many times. The rearrangement uses TRBV15 and TRBJ1-5, with D unclear. The length of the CDR3 is 14 residues. CDR1 and CDR2 (germline): LNHNV, YYDKDF (reference sequence). Trimming pared 0 bases from V and 7 bases from J, leaving 10 bases between. The CDR3 region is CATSRDQVGQPQHF. The DNA for the CDR3 is TGTGCCACCAGCAGAGATCAGGTGGGACAGCCCCAGCATTTT.

As regards this clonotype: This sequence is one base from a far larger clone and is likely a read error. This chain joins TRBV12-3 or TRBV12-4 and TRBJ2-5; D may be TRBD1 (6 bases). The J call is doubtful: the DNA matches TRBJ2-1 better. This CDR3 contains 15 residues. The CDR3 DNA sequence: TGTGCCAGCAGGTCCGGGACACGTTATCACAATGAGCAGTTCTTC. Translation: CASRSGTRYHNEQFF.

V and J are TRBV28 and TRBJ2-7; 11 nucleotides match TRBD2. Looked up from germline, CDR1 is MDHEN and CDR2 is SYDVKM. The length of the CDR3 is 17 residues. The V gene end was trimmed by 5 bases and the J gene end by 7 bases; junction bases not matched to a gene: 16. CDR3 in amino acids: CASSLETSGDPYNEQYF. In nucleotides, the CDR3 is TGTGCCAGCAGTCTCGAGACTAGCGGGGATCCCTACAATGAGCAGTACTTC.

On this clonotype itself: Just one base apart from a much larger clone, this may be a read error. The chain uses TRBV2 and TRBJ2-1, with 12 bases aligning to TRBD1. The CDR3 totals 17 residues. Germline CDR1 is SNHLY and CDR2 is FYNNEI. As DNA, the CDR3 is TGTACCACCAGTGATTTGCCGGGACAGGGGGCAGGGGATGAGCAGTTCTTC. Amino acid sequence: CTTSDLPGQGAGDEQFF.

Ten or more counts support this clonotype. This chain links TRBV2 with TRBJ2-4, with D perhaps matching TRBD1 (5 bases). The germline V gene has CDR1 SNHLY and CDR2 FYNNEI. This CDR3 comprises 15 residues. V dropped 6 bases and J dropped 2 bases, with 14 bases sitting between them. The chain's CDR3 is CASSPDRDPKNIQYF. For the CDR3, the DNA is TGTGCCAGCAGCCCCGACAGAGACCCCAAAAACATTCAGTACTTC.

Comments on this clonotype: It differs at one base from a far larger clone, so likely a read error. V gene TRBV15 combines with J gene TRBJ1-1, with a possible D match to TRBD2 (6 bases). TRBJ2-3 explains the end of the DNA better; the J call may be wrong. The CDR3 loop spans 15 amino acids. CDR1 LNHNV and CDR2 YYDKDF come from the germline V gene (reference sequence). The CDR3 loop is CATSTFSGGIDTQYF. The CDR3 nucleotides are TGTGCCACCAGCACGTTTAGCGGCGGCATAGATACGCAGTATTTT.

This clonotype was observed at least ten times. The chain recombines TRBV7-2 with TRBJ2-2, with D perhaps TRBD1 (5 bases). The CDR3 is 13 residues long. The V and J ends lost 5 bases and 5 bases respectively, with 9 bases between them. CDR1 and CDR2 (germline): SGHTA, FQGNSA. The CDR3 spells CASSPDRTGELFF. CDR3 bases: TGTGCCAGCAGCCCCGACAGAACCGGGGAGCTGTTTTTT.

The chain combines TRBV30 with TRBJ2-7; no clear D gene. V was clipped by 2 bases and J by 0 bases, with 5 bases between them. The CDR3 totals 12 residues. Germline CDR1 and CDR2: GTSNPN and SVGIG (reference sequence). The CDR3 protein is CAWSTYSYEQYF. In DNA form, the CDR3 reads TGTGCCTGGAGTACCTACTCCTACGAGCAGTACTTC.

This clonotype was detected many times. The chain joins TRBV6-1 to TRBJ1-4; unclear D gene. V gave up 6 bases and J gave up 10 bases, with 18 bases separating them. Looked up from germline, CDR1 is MNHNS and CDR2 is SASEGT. CDR3 length equals 14 residues. Written as DNA, the CDR3 is TGTGCCAGCAGCCAAGTAGGTGTCAGTGGAAAACTGTTTTTT. This gives the protein CASSQVGVSGKLFF.

This clonotype was detected ten times or more. The V and J genes are TRBV20-1 and TRBJ1-1, with D unclear. Trimming removed 4 bases from V and 6 bases from J, with 12 bases in between. The V gene's germline CDR1 is DFQATT and CDR2 SNEGSKA (reference sequence). The CDR3 totals 12 residues. The CDR3 protein is CSATTGFAEAFF. In DNA form, the CDR3 reads TGCAGTGCTACCACGGGTTTCGCTGAAGCTTTCTTT.

The table lists this clonotype with many counts. The chain combines TRBV28 with TRBJ2-5, with D possibly being TRBD1 (5 bases). The CDR3 contains 15 residues. The V end lost 4 bases, the J end lost 3 bases, and 15 bases lay between the germline ends. The V gene's germline CDR1 is MDHEN and CDR2 SYDVKM. CDR3 sequence: CASSSQEIGKETQYF. CDR3 bases: TGTGCCAGCAGTTCACAGGAGATTGGGAAAGAGACCCAGTACTTC. Full variable domain (remainder filled in from reference TRBV28 and TRBJ2-5): DVKVTQSSRYLVKRTGEKVFLECVQDMDHENMFWYRQDPGLGLRLIYFSYDVKMKEKGDIPEGYSVSREKKERFSLILESASTNQTSMYLCASSSQEIGKETQYFGPGTRLLVL.

This clonotype occurred many times. The J gene is TRBJ2-1, the V gene TRBV11-1, with 12 positions matching TRBD2. Trimming removed 4 bases from V and 2 bases from J; junction bases left unmatched: 6. This CDR3 contains 17 residues. Germline CDR1 SGHAT, CDR2 FQDESV (reference sequence). Here the CDR3 DNA reads TGTGCCAGCAGCTCTTCCGGACTAGCGGGAACCTACAATGAGCAGTTCTTC. Protein: CASSSSGLAGTYNEQFF.

This clonotype showed up many times. The chain uses TRBV9 and TRBJ2-6, with D unresolved. CDR1 and CDR2 from the germline V gene are SGDLS and YYNGEE. The V end lost 4 bases, the J end lost 1 base, and 6 bases lay between the germline ends. The CDR3 runs 14 residues. The CDR3 reads CASSSQSGANVLTF. The CDR3 DNA sequence: TGTGCCAGCAGCTCCCAATCTGGGGCCAACGTCCTGACTTTC.

This clonotype was detected ten times or more. The chain uses TRBV11-2 and TRBJ2-1; D possibly corresponds to TRBD1 (6 bases). Germline-derived CDR1 and CDR2 are SGHAT and FQNNGV. This CDR3 is 13 amino acids long. V lost 5 bases to trimming and J lost 15 bases, with 20 bases between them. This chain's CDR3 is CASSTMDSSPPFF. Written as DNA, the CDR3 is TGTGCCAGCAGCACCATGGACAGTTCACCGCCGTTCTTC.